Each of the 27 T cell receptor beta chains below was sequenced from the same sample in a study of blood T cell repertoires in COVID-19 (dated by TCRdb to 2020 to 2021). Receptor libraries were prepared by the immunoSEQ multiplex PCR assay. The immuneACCESS repertoire file appears here via TCRdb, limited to in-frame rearrangements. These files lack a portion of the clones; in checked studies, under half of the deficit traces to unresolved V genes, and the cause of the others is not known. This sample gives approximately 210,000 clones in total; around 80% of them show up just once. Together, the top ten hold 9.5% to 15% of the sample. Sequenced input: peripheral blood. The receptors shown here come from a woman in her 40s with acute or convalescent COVID-19.

This chain uses TRBV5-4 with TRBJ1-2; TRBD1 is a possible D gene (6 bases). The CDR3 loop spans 13 amino acids. The V end lost 4 bases, the J end lost 5 bases, and 12 bases lay between the germline ends. CDR1 and CDR2 (germline): SGHNT, YYREEE (reference sequence). The DNA for the CDR3 is TGTGCCAGCAGCGAAGACAGGTCTTATGGCTACACCTTC. Translating it yields CASSEDRSYGYTF.

The rearrangement uses TRBV19 and TRBJ1-1, with TRBD1 matching 8 bases. Germline assignment: CDR1 LNHDA and CDR2 SQIVND (reference sequence). V trimming: 2 bases; J trimming: 5 bases; junction bases outside the gene matches: 4. The length of the CDR3 is 14 residues. DNA of the CDR3: TGTGCCAGTAGTATACAGGGGGCACGAACTGAAGCTTTCTTT. This encodes CASSIQGARTEAFF.

V gene TRBV7-2 combines with J gene TRBJ2-7, with a possible D match to TRBD2 (6 bases). The CDR3 totals 11 residues. The V gene lost 4 bases and the J gene lost 9 bases, with 10 bases spanning the gap. The germline gives CDR1 SGHTA, CDR2 FQGNSA. CDR3 DNA: TGTGCCAGCAGCTCTATAGCGGTGCAGTACTTC. Translating it yields CASSSIAVQYF. The whole variable domain, filled in from reference TRBV7-2 and TRBJ2-7, reads GAGVSQSPSNKVTEKGKDVELRCDPISGHTALYWYRQSLGQGLEFLIYFQGNSAPDKSGLPSDRFSAERTGGSVSTLTIQRTQQEDSAVYLCASSSIAVQYFGPGTRLTVT.

The rearrangement links TRBV11-3 to TRBJ2-1, with 8 nucleotides matching TRBD2. Unmatched junction bases numbered 11, after V lost 3 bases and J lost 4 bases. The CDR3 covers 17 residues. Germline V gene lookup returns CDR1 SGHNT and CDR2 YENEEA. This CDR3 reads CASSLGSGKGGYNEQFF. The CDR3 DNA is TGTGCCAGCAGCTTGGGTAGCGGGAAAGGGGGGTACAATGAGCAGTTCTTC.

In regard to this clone: Other DNA sequences within the sample encode an identical CDR3. The CDR3 bases are TGCGCCAGCAGCCCGGGACAGGGTCGGGAGACCCAGTACTTC. Protein product: CASSPGQGRETQYF. The rearrangement links TRBV5-1 to TRBJ2-5; 9 nucleotides agree with TRBD1. Per germline, CDR1 SGHRS and CDR2 YFSETQ. This CDR3 is built from 14 residues. V was clipped by 4 bases and J by 5 bases; unmatched bases: 6.

The chain couples TRBV19 to TRBJ2-1; tentatively, D is TRBD2 (6 bases). V dropped 5 bases and J dropped 0 bases, with 11 bases sitting between them. The CDR3 loop spans 15 amino acids. Germline CDR1 reads LNHDA; CDR2 reads SQIVND (reference sequence). The CDR3 sequence: CASSGAGASYNEQFF. DNA of the CDR3: TGTGCCAGTAGTGGAGCGGGTGCCTCCTACAATGAGCAGTTCTTC.

CDR3 amino acids: CASSQLAGDPRNEQFF. CDR3 DNA: TGCGCCAGCAGCCAATTAGCGGGAGATCCTCGGAATGAGCAGTTCTTC. The chain joins TRBV4-1 to TRBJ2-1, with TRBD2 matching over 9 bases. Germline V CDR1 and CDR2: MGHRA, YSYEKL. After removal of 2 bases from V and 7 bases from J, the junction contained 9 bases not matched to a gene. The CDR3 consists of 16 residues.

There are a few counts of this clone. CDR3 nucleotide sequence: TGTGCCAGCAGCCAGGGACAGGGAGGTTTGTTCACTGAAGCTTTCTTT. It specifies CASSQGQGGLFTEAFF. The J gene is TRBJ1-1, the V gene TRBV14; 9 bases align to TRBD1. CDR3 length equals 16 residues. Germline CDR1 and CDR2: SGHDN and FVKESK. Losses at the gene ends were 3 bases for V and 4 bases for J; bases not matched to a gene: 9.

This chain connects TRBV19 to TRBJ2-7, with 13 bases fitting TRBD2. This CDR3 has 15 residues. With V trimmed by 4 bases and J by 2 bases, 2 bases remained unmatched. Germline V gene lookup returns CDR1 LNHDA and CDR2 SQIVND (reference sequence). Here the CDR3 reads CASSTTSGGTYEQYF. The CDR3 DNA sequence: TGTGCCAGTAGTACGACTAGCGGGGGGACCTACGAGCAGTACTTC. Using reference TRBV19 and TRBJ2-7 for the parts outside the CDR3, the full variable domain is DGGITQSPKYLFRKEGQNVTLSCEQNLNHDAMYWYRQDPGQGLRLIYYSQIVNDFQKGDIAEGYSVSREKKESFPLTVTSAQKNPTAFYLCASSTTSGGTYEQYFGPGTRLTVT.

This clone was found a few times. J is TRBJ1-5 and V is TRBV5-1; TRBD1 matches 7 bases. Looked up from germline, CDR1 is SGHRS and CDR2 is YFSETQ. V shed 4 bases, J shed 3 bases, and the junction held 7 bases outside the gene matches. The CDR3 runs 15 residues. In nucleotides, the CDR3 is TGCGCCAGCAGCCATTACAGGGGCTCCAATCAGCCCCAGCATTTT. Residues: CASSHYRGSNQPQHF.

The chain joins TRBV5-1 to TRBJ2-5, with TRBD2 matching over 8 bases. Germline assignment: CDR1 SGHRS and CDR2 YFSETQ. The junction had 11 bases not matched to a gene; V was cut back by 0 bases and J by 4 bases. This CDR3 comprises 17 residues. The CDR3 sequence: CASSLVVRLAGGETQYF. DNA of the CDR3: TGCGCCAGCAGCTTGGTAGTCCGCCTAGCGGGCGGAGAGACCCAGTACTTC.

The chain combines TRBV3-1 (or the pseudogene TRBV3-2) with TRBJ2-7; unclear D gene. Germline assignment: CDR1 LGHDT and CDR2 YNNKEL (reference sequence). The CDR3 is 14 residues long. Trimming removed 1 base at V and 1 base at J, with 8 bases between. The CDR3 DNA reads TGTGCCAGCAGCCAAGTCATAGCATCCTACGAGCAGTACTTC. Amino acids: CASSQVIASYEQYF.

The chain combines TRBV5-1 with TRBJ2-7, with 8 bases that match TRBD2. Per the germline V gene, CDR1 is SGHRS and CDR2 is YFSETQ. The CDR3 is made up of 13 amino acids. V lost 10 bases, J lost 2 bases, and 8 bases stayed unmatched. Here the CDR3 reads CASTVGGAYEQYF. CDR3 DNA sequence: TGCGCCTCAACGGTCGGGGGGGCCTACGAGCAGTACTTC.

This clone was observed a few times. The J gene is TRBJ1-1, the V gene TRBV5-6; unclear D gene. The germline V gene encodes CDR1 SGHDT and CDR2 YYEEEE. The CDR3 contains 15 residues. Deletions cut 2 bases from V and 2 bases from J, with 13 bases between. Here the CDR3 reads CASSLSPADNTEAFF. The CDR3, as DNA: TGTGCCAGCAGCTTATCTCCAGCGGATAACACTGAAGCTTTCTTT.

The genes are TRBV18 and TRBJ2-7; TRBD1 agrees at 10 bases. The junction had 4 bases not matched to a gene; V was cut back by 2 bases and J by 6 bases. Germline V gene sequence: CDR1 KGHSH, CDR2 LQKENI. The CDR3 runs to 14 residues. CDR3 residues: CASSPGQGVGEQYF. The CDR3 coding sequence is TGTGCCAGCTCACCAGGACAGGGGGTGGGCGAGCAGTACTTC.

This rearrangement joins TRBV19 to TRBJ2-6, with a possible D match to TRBD1 (6 bases). This CDR3 has 17 residues. V lost 2 bases and J lost 3, with 14 bases in between. Germline-derived CDR1 and CDR2 are LNHDA and SQIVND (reference sequence). The CDR3 reads CASSITGLLSGANVLTF. The CDR3 nucleotides read TGTGCCAGTAGTATAACAGGGTTGCTGAGTGGGGCCAACGTCCTGACTTTC.

V usage is TRBV20-1 and J usage is TRBJ1-5; 8 bases are shared with TRBD1. This CDR3 region has 15 residues. Germline loops: CDR1 DFQATT, CDR2 SNEGSKA (reference sequence). V shed 3 bases and J 4 bases; nucleotides not matched to a gene: 8. CDR3 residues: CSASTSTGGNQPQHF. Here the CDR3 DNA reads TGCAGTGCTAGTACCTCAACAGGGGGGAATCAGCCCCAGCATTTT.

V and J are TRBV14 and TRBJ1-2; D is ambiguous. CDR3 length equals 15 residues. V gave up 1 base and J gave up 5 bases, with 14 bases separating them. Germline V lookup: CDR1 SGHDN, CDR2 FVKESK. CDR3 loop: CASSQGGGSLYGYTF. The CDR3 DNA reads TGTGCCAGCAGCCAAGGTGGAGGGTCCCTATATGGCTACACCTTC.

The chain couples TRBV6-2 or TRBV6-3 to TRBJ2-7, with 8 nucleotides matching TRBD1. V gave up 5 bases and J gave up 5 bases; unmatched junction bases: 8. The CDR3 is 14 residues long. Germline V CDR1 and CDR2: MNHEY, SVGEGT. The CDR3 DNA follows: TGTGCCAGCAGTGGGGACAGGTCCCCCGACGAGCAGTACTTC. Translation: CASSGDRSPDEQYF.

The chain has TRBV4-3 and TRBJ2-1; 8 bases agree with TRBD2. J was trimmed by 2 bases and V by 0 bases; bases with no gene match: 6. Looked up from germline, CDR1 is LGHNA and CDR2 is YSLEER. The CDR3 sequence is 17 residues long. This chain's CDR3 is CASSQDVGSGTYNEQFF. The CDR3 bases are TGCGCCAGCAGCCAAGATGTAGGTAGCGGGACCTACAATGAGCAGTTCTTC.

The V call is TRBV30, the J call TRBJ1-6; TRBD1 matches 10 bases. The CDR3 is made up of 14 amino acids. CDR1 and CDR2 from the germline V gene are GTSNPN and SVGIG (reference sequence). V lost 5 bases and J lost 4; bases outside the gene matches: 2. As DNA, the CDR3 is TGTGCCTGGGGGACAGGGGAATATAATTCACCCCTCCACTTT. Amino acid sequence: CAWGTGEYNSPLHF.

Only one count was recorded for this clone. The chain couples TRBV15 to TRBJ2-5, with D tentatively TRBD2 (6 bases). The germline V gene has CDR1 LNHNV and CDR2 YYDKDF (reference sequence). This CDR3 comprises 16 residues. Trimming left V 0 bases short and J 1 base short, with 12 bases between. The CDR3 DNA sequence: TGTGCCACCAGCAGAGAGAAGGGAGCGGGCCAAGAGACCCAGTACTTC. Its translation: CATSREKGAGQETQYF.

The chain employs TRBV27 and TRBJ2-4, with TRBD2 matching over 13 bases. The J segment lost 0 bases and the V segment lost 5 bases, leaving 4 bases of the junction unmatched. This CDR3 contains 17 residues. Germline loops: CDR1 MNHEY, CDR2 SMNVEV (reference sequence). The chain's CDR3 is CASSRGLAGLAKNIQYF. CDR3 coding DNA: TGTGCCAGCAGTAGGGGACTAGCGGGGTTAGCCAAAAACATTCAGTACTTC.

The chain uses TRBV6-5 and TRBJ2-5, with 8 positions matching TRBD2. Unmatched junction bases numbered 6, after V lost 5 bases and J lost 7 bases. Looked up from germline, CDR1 is MNHEY and CDR2 is SVGAGI. The length of the CDR3 is 13 residues. The CDR3 nucleotides read TGTGCCAGCAGTAGGGGACTAGAAGGGACCCAGTACTTC. Protein sequence: CASSRGLEGTQYF.

J is TRBJ2-7 and V is TRBV7-6; 12 nucleotides match TRBD2. Germline loops: CDR1 SGHVS, CDR2 FNYEAQ. CDR3 length equals 16 residues. V lost 5 bases and J lost 3; bases outside the gene matches: 8. CDR3 sequence reads: CASSAGLAGTNYEQYF. CDR3 coding DNA: TGTGCCAGCAGCGCGGGACTAGCGGGTACGAACTACGAGCAGTACTTC.

The V gene is TRBV19, the J gene TRBJ2-1; D not certain. Trimming pared 2 bases from V and 0 bases from J, leaving 11 bases between. The CDR3 consists of 16 residues. Germline lookup yields CDR1 LNHDA and CDR2 SQIVND (reference sequence). The DNA for the CDR3 is TGTGCCAGTAGTATACGTTTGAGTAGCTCCTACAATGAGCAGTTCTTC. It is translated as CASSIRLSSSYNEQFF.

This clone was counted once. The chain couples TRBV6-6 to TRBJ1-2; TRBD1 might be the D (5 bases). Trimming took off 0 bases at V and 3 bases at J, with 11 bases between the two ends. Germline values: CDR1 MNHNY, CDR2 SVGAGI (reference sequence). CDR3 length: 15 amino acids. The CDR3 region is CASSYSRGGDYGYTF. In DNA, the CDR3 is TGTGCCAGCAGTTACTCCCGTGGAGGGGACTATGGCTACACCTTC.